This entry describes one T cell receptor (beta chain). These data belong to a study of human T cells and chemical hapten exposure. Germline V gives CDR1 MGHDK, CDR2 SYGVNS. CDR3 length: 18 residues. V was clipped by 7 bases and J by 5 bases; unmatched bases: 18. One entry per CDR3 protein, called by TCRdb with MiXCR from the RACE reads. This table holds more than 85,000 distinct CDR3 sequences, about a tenth found once. Time point of the sample: patch test 2, 6 weeks after DPC sensitization. This sample's treatment: therapeutic diphenylcyclopropenone sensitization with weekly scalp DPC. This TCR came from a woman aged 40 to 50 with alopecia areata. Some clones in this sample may be carry-over from other donors' samples. Material: whole blood, obtained in connection with sensitization to the hapten diphenylcyclopropenone (DPC). J is TRBJ1-1 and V is TRBV25-1, with 11 bases aligning to TRBD1. The CDR3 sequence is CASTQPGTGGRLGTEAFF. The DNA of the CDR3 is TGTGCCAGCACCCAGCCCGGGACAGGGGGGAGGTTGGGTACTGAAGCTTTCTTT.